The 9 T cell receptor beta chains presented below share a single source sample, sequenced in a study of CXCR3-negative and CXCR3-positive naive CD8 T cells. UMI-tagged TRB cDNA libraries were built via 5' RACE. TCRdb re-called the 5' RACE reads; every CDR3 protein appears as one record, without DNA. The sample totals over 100,000 distinct CDR3 sequences. The sample consisted of naive CXCR3- CD8+ T cells from blood. As to subset: CD45RO-CCR7+CD27+CD95- naive CD8+ T cells lacking CXCR3 (TNR3-). Every receptor here comes from a human donor in good health. Some clones in this sample may be carry-over from other donors' samples.

The rearrangement joins TRBV7-2 to TRBJ2-5; no DNA is available, so the TRBD2 call from TCRdb remains unchecked. The CDR3 contains 13 residues. CDR1 SGHTA and CDR2 FQGNSA come from the germline V gene. The CDR3 region is CASSSHLAETQYF.

The chain recombines TRBV12-3 or TRBV12-4 with TRBJ2-1; there is no DNA to check the TCRdb D call of TRBD1. The CDR3 runs to 14 residues. The CDR3 sequence: CASRTGGPNNEQFF.

The chain has TRBV5-1 and TRBJ2-5; TCRdb's D call, TRBD2, is unchecked because there is no DNA. Germline-derived CDR1 and CDR2 are SGHRS and YFSETQ. The CDR3 length is 17 residues. The CDR3 sequence: CASSLVSSGGTSETQYF.

V is TRBV13 and J is TRBJ1-1. Germline V gene data show CDR1 as PRHDT and CDR2 as FYEKMQ (reference sequence). The CDR3 sequence is 18 residues long. This CDR3 is CASSLLPSGREENTEAFF.

The chain is built from TRBV12-3 or TRBV12-4 and TRBJ2-7; no DNA is available, so the TRBD1 call from TCRdb remains unchecked. The CDR3 has 20 residues. The CDR3 spells CASSLVGRAGDPLPNYEQYF.

The genes are TRBV29-1 and TRBJ1-1; TCRdb's assignment of TRBD1 cannot be checked, as there is no DNA. Germline V gives CDR1 SQVTM, CDR2 ANQGSEA. The CDR3 covers 15 residues. CDR3 amino acids: CSGGVDRDSRTEAFF.

The chain employs TRBV20-1 and TRBJ2-1; the TCRdb D gene call, TRBD2, has no DNA to confirm it. This CDR3 contains 14 residues. Germline V gives CDR1 DFQATT, CDR2 SNEGSKA (reference sequence). The CDR3 loop reads CSARAGTSHNEQFF.

The J gene is TRBJ2-7, the V gene TRBV5-1; TCRdb gives TRBD1 as the D gene, but with no DNA this cannot be confirmed. CDR3 length: 13 amino acids. The V gene's germline CDR1 is SGHRS and CDR2 YFSETQ. The CDR3 region is CASSPDRAYEQYF.

The chain couples TRBV11-1 to TRBJ2-1; TCRdb's D call, TRBD1, is unchecked because there is no DNA. From germline, CDR1 is SGHAT and CDR2 FQDESV (reference sequence). The CDR3 contains 14 residues. CDR3 region: CASRAGQGLGEQFF.